This TCR beta chain was captured by sequencing in a study of technical replicates of blood from a handful of donors. Repertoires were generated with immunoSEQ multiplex PCR, while TCRdb's copy carries only in-frame clones and drops some. The sample has some 64,000 clones, around 97% seen once. Trimming cost V 0 bases and J 1 base, with 6 bases left between them. CDR3 size: 15 residues. The germline V gene encodes CDR1 SGHTA and CDR2 FQGTGA. The receptor's source is a human donor in good health. Sequenced sample: T cells isolated from PBMCs. This chain connects TRBV7-3 to TRBJ2-2, with D hard to call. The CDR3 loop is CASSLTSLNTGELFF. CDR3 nucleotides: TGTGCCAGCAGCTTAACTAGCCTGAACACCGGGGAGCTGTTTTTT.